This TCR beta chain was identified during a study of blood T cell repertoires in COVID-19. Across the study: Collection of acute and convalescent COVID-19 samples took place in the United States, Italy and Spain. The analysed material was cDNA or gDNA that came from T cells, B-cell-depleted T cells, or PBMCs.

In the authors' methods: Amplification of reference gene primers provided the estimated nucleated cell counts. Using immunoSEQ multiplex PCR, the repertoire was profiled, and TCRdb retains in-frame clones only, with some absent. The D gene and trimming were derived from the DNA, and the V and J assignments and clone size from that table. Of some 150,000 clones listed, approximately 80% were seen once; the top ten hold 7.2%. Per the germline V gene, CDR1 is MGHRA and CDR2 is YSYEKL. V lost 7 bases, J lost 4 bases, and 16 bases lay in between. The CDR3 consists of 15 residues. The TCR was taken from a woman between 45 and 65 years old in a cohort sampled during active or convalescent COVID-19. The chain is built from TRBV4-1 and TRBJ2-2, with a possible D match to TRBD2 (7 bases). The sample comprised peripheral blood. The CDR3 region is CASILKAGATGELFF. The CDR3 nucleotides read TGCGCCAGCATCTTGAAGGCGGGGGCCACCGGGGAGCTGTTTTTT.